This T cell receptor (beta chain) was documented in a study of blood T cell repertoires in COVID-19. Comment on this clone: One end of the junction is discordant with germline, which a read error may explain.

The length of the CDR3 is 17 residues. Germline V CDR1 and CDR2: SEHNR, FQNEAQ (reference sequence). Using immunoSEQ multiplex PCR, the repertoire was profiled, and TCRdb retains in-frame clones only, with some absent. The sample yields about 300,000 clones, over 75% seen once. The sample consisted of PBMCs or T cells enriched from blood (not recorded which). The J gene is TRBJ2-3, the V gene TRBV7-9; 7 positions match TRBD2. The clonotype originates from a man younger than 40 who had recovered from COVID-19. The DNA of the CDR3 is TGTGCCAGCAGCCTAGCCTTAGGGACTACTGGGGGGGATACGCAGTATTTT. It translates to CASSLALGTTGGDTQYF.